This T cell receptor beta chain was found in a study of response to subunit inactivated influenza vaccine. Study results and caveats: Only a handful of new T cells, the authors suggested, are recruited with each seasonal influenza vaccination.

V gave up 8 bases and J gave up 1 base; unmatched junction bases: 11. This CDR3 is 16 amino acids long. CDR1 is SEHNR and CDR2 is FQNEAQ in the germline V gene (reference sequence). Note on this clonotype: Its matching antigen is unknown.

One entry per CDR3 protein results from TCRdb running MiXCR on the RT-PCR reads. The table lists approximately 530,000 distinct CDR3 sequences, 10% to 15% of them singletons, with roughly 13% in the top ten. The TCR was taken from a man aged 45 to 65 who received an inactivated influenza vaccine. The rearrangement uses TRBV7-9 and TRBJ2-1; 7 nucleotides agree with TRBD1. Source: PBMCs from blood, taken more than 35 days after vaccination. The CDR3 nucleotides are TGTGCCAGCCGCTCATACAGGGGAAGGTCCTACAATGAGCAGTTCTTC. Translating gives CASRSYRGRSYNEQFF.